Listed below are T cell receptor beta chains from one sample, sequenced in a study of blood T cell repertoires in COVID-19. Clones were sequenced by immunoSEQ multiplex PCR, and TCRdb holds only the in-frame ones, with some missing. The table lists about 320,000 clones, 70% to 90% of them singletons, with about 10% in the top ten. The specimen sequenced was PBMCs or T cells enriched from blood (not recorded which). These receptors were collected from a woman between 18 and 29 years old who had recovered from COVID-19. Both conserved end residues are part of each CDR3. The D gene is left open where the match is weak.

cdr3_nt cdr3_aa j_call d_call cdr3_length v_call
TGTGCCAGCAGCCAAGACTTCCCGGGACAGATCTCTGGAAACACCATATATTTT CASSQDFPGQISGNTIYF TRBJ1-3 TRBD1 18 TRBV3-1/TRBV3-2
TGTGCCAGTAGTATAGTGACAGGGGGTGTGGAGACCCAGTACTTC CASSIVTGGVETQYF TRBJ2-5 TRBD1 15 TRBV19
TGTGCCAGCAGCGTAGATCGCAGGGGGAACACCGGGGAGCTGTTTTTT CASSVDRRGNTGELFF TRBJ2-2 . 16 TRBV9
TGTGCCAGCAGACCAGGGGGCCGGACTGAAGCTTTCTTT CASRPGGRTEAFF TRBJ1-1 TRBD1 13 TRBV7-2
TGTGCCAGCAGTGAATTGCCGCCAGAAGAGACCCAGTACTTC CASSELPPEETQYF TRBJ2-5 . 14 TRBV2
TGTGCCAGCAGCCTCTCAACGGGACAGAGGGAGACCCAGTACTTC CASSLSTGQRETQYF TRBJ2-5 TRBD1 15 TRBV28
TGCGCCAGCAGGCCGGGACAGGGGGCGGACACTGAAGCTTTCTTT CASRPGQGADTEAFF TRBJ1-1 TRBD1 15 TRBV10-1
TGCGCCAGCAGCTTGGATGGGACTGCCGACACAGATACGCAGTATTTT CASSLDGTADTDTQYF TRBJ2-3 . 16 TRBV5-1
TGCGCCAGCAGTGATGGAGGGGTATTAGGCTACACCTTC CASSDGGVLGYTF TRBJ1-2 . 13 TRBV10-2
TGTGCCAGCAGCTTTCCGGGATACACTGAAGCTTTCTTT CASSFPGYTEAFF TRBJ1-1 . 13 TRBV7-9
TGTGCCAGCAGCTTATATTTAGGCCCGGGGACTGAAGCTTTCTTT CASSLYLGPGTEAFF TRBJ1-1 . 15 TRBV13
TGTGCCAGCAGTTCCCGGGACAGGACAACCCGAGGCTACACCTTC CASSSRDRTTRGYTF TRBJ1-2 TRBD1 15 TRBV6-5